This T cell receptor (beta chain) was obtained from a study of tumor-infiltrating lymphocytes in oesophageal squamous cell carcinoma. One entry per CDR3 protein results from TCRdb running MiXCR on the PCR reads. Counted here are 9,500 to 15,000 distinct CDR3 sequences, around 49% occurring once; the ten biggest clones make up 30% to 40%. Germline V gene lookup returns CDR1 MNHEY and CDR2 SMNVEV (reference sequence). The V gene end was trimmed by 0 bases and the J gene end by 1 base; junction bases not matched to a gene: 2. The length of the CDR3 is 16 residues. The V call is TRBV27, the J call TRBJ2-3; 9 nucleotides agree with TRBD2. Material: esophageal tumor tissue. The clonotype was recovered from a female donor with esophageal squamous cell carcinoma. The CDR3 DNA reads as TGTGCCAGCAGTTTATCGGGCGGGAGGGGCACAGATACGCAGTATTTT. Its protein is CASSLSGGRGTDTQYF.